These 31 T cell receptor beta chains originate from one sample sequenced in a study of cytomegalovirus exposure and HLA in healthy donors. The study ran its PCR with 60 Vbeta and 13 Jbeta primers. The table came from immunoSEQ multiplex PCR; TCRdb's copy has only in-frame clones and leaves some out. The sample gives some 120,000 clones, more than 80% of which show up once; approximately 6.4% is in the top ten. The sequenced sample was PBMCs. The receptors were gathered from a young woman in good health and CMV-seropositive.

This rearrangement joins TRBV20-1 to TRBJ1-2, with TRBD1 as a possible D gene (6 bases). Germline assignment: CDR1 DFQATT and CDR2 SNEGSKA (reference sequence). The CDR3 covers 11 residues. Trimming took off 6 bases at V and 9 bases at J, with 14 bases between the two ends. The CDR3 sequence is CSARNRDSYTF. The CDR3 nucleotides read TGCAGTGCCAGAAACAGGGACAGCTACACCTTC.

The rearrangement links TRBV6-5 to TRBJ2-7, with TRBD1 matching over 7 bases. There are 12 residues in the CDR3. Germline V gene data show CDR1 as MNHEY and CDR2 as SVGAGI. Trimming cost V 7 bases and J 3 bases; bases outside gene matches: 3. The CDR3 sequence: CASKGQFYEQYF. CDR3 coding DNA: TGTGCCAGCAAGGGACAGTTCTACGAGCAGTACTTC.

This chain uses TRBV6-5 with TRBJ2-2; D perhaps matches TRBD2 (5 bases). The germline V gene has CDR1 MNHEY and CDR2 SVGAGI. The V and J ends lost 6 bases and 1 base respectively, with 6 bases between them. CDR3 length: 13 residues. The CDR3 nucleotides read TGTGCCAGCAGGGGAGAGAACACCGGGGAGCTGTTTTTT. The encoded protein is CASRGENTGELFF.

Comment on this clone: The CDR3 carries no conserved terminal phenylalanine or tryptophan, so it likely arises from a read error. This rearrangement joins TRBV30 to TRBJ1-1; D is ambiguous. V lost 0 bases and J lost 0, with 8 bases in between. The CDR3 contains 14 residues. Per germline, CDR1 GTSNPN and CDR2 SVGIG (reference sequence). This chain's CDR3 is CAWSVRGVNTEAFL. The CDR3 DNA follows: TGTGCCTGGAGTGTCCGGGGTGTGAACACTGAAGCTTTCCTT.

This chain joins TRBV4-2 and TRBJ1-2, with 7 bases matching TRBD1. Looked up from germline, CDR1 is LGHNA and CDR2 is YNFKEQ. Unmatched junction bases numbered 13, after V lost 3 bases and J lost 6 bases. This CDR3 comprises 16 residues. The CDR3 loop is CASSQGQATGSDGYTF. Here the CDR3 DNA reads TGTGCCAGCAGCCAGGGTCAAGCGACAGGGTCGGATGGCTACACCTTC.

J is TRBJ2-7 and V is TRBV27, with 8 bases that match TRBD2. Germline V CDR1 and CDR2: MNHEY, SMNVEV (reference sequence). After removal of 7 bases from V and 6 bases from J, the junction contained 17 bases not matched to a gene. The CDR3 covers 16 residues. The chain's CDR3 is CASTRSGGAGLGEQYF. CDR3 nucleotide sequence: TGTGCCAGCACCCGAAGCGGGGGCGCAGGTCTCGGCGAGCAGTACTTC.

The V call is TRBV29-1, the J call TRBJ2-5; D is possibly TRBD2 (5 bases). The length of the CDR3 is 14 residues. Germline CDR1 is SQVTM and CDR2 is ANQGSEA. Trimming shortened V by 4 bases and J by 2 bases, and 14 bases separated the two germline ends. The CDR3 DNA reads as TGCAGCGTTGCCCCTAGCTCTCCACAAGAGACCCAGTACTTC. Translation gives CSVAPSSPQETQYF.

This chain links TRBV5-6 with TRBJ1-3, with D possibly TRBD1 on 5 matching bases. This CDR3 contains 14 residues. CDR1 SGHDT and CDR2 YYEEEE come from the germline V gene. Trimming removed 2 bases from V and 4 bases from J, with 10 bases in between. In DNA form, the CDR3 reads TGTGCCAGCAGCTTCCAGGGCGGCGGAAACACCATATATTTT. This gives the protein CASSFQGGGNTIYF.

This chain joins TRBV7-2 and TRBJ2-1, with 7 bases matching TRBD2. Looked up from germline, CDR1 is SGHTA and CDR2 is FQGNSA. The V segment lost 2 bases and the J segment 6 bases; nucleotides outside the gene matches: 19. CDR3 size: 19 residues. The CDR3 sequence is CASSLRGLRAGVGGNEQFF. DNA of the CDR3: TGTGCCAGCAGCTTAAGGGGCTTGAGGGCGGGAGTGGGTGGCAATGAGCAGTTCTTC. Based on the CDR3 plus reference TRBV7-2 and TRBJ2-1, the full variable domain is GAGVSQSPSNKVTEKGKDVELRCDPISGHTALYWYRQSLGQGLEFLIYFQGNSAPDKSGLPSDRFSAERTGGSVSTLTIQRTQQEDSAVYLCASSLRGLRAGVGGNEQFFGPGTRLTVL.

The chain has TRBV6-6 and TRBJ2-5; D is uncertain. Germline CDR1 and CDR2: MNHNY and SVGAGI (reference sequence). The V and J ends lost 6 bases and 9 bases respectively, with 14 bases between them. The CDR3 sequence is 12 residues long. This CDR3 is CASSLQWPAQYF. For the CDR3, the DNA is TGTGCCAGCAGCCTACAGTGGCCGGCCCAGTACTTC.

The J gene is TRBJ1-6, the V gene TRBV2; D remains ambiguous. Germline V CDR1 and CDR2: SNHLY, FYNNEI. The ends were cut back, 1 base at V and 1 base at J, with 11 bases in the middle. The CDR3 contains 17 residues. CDR3 loop: CASSEDGRASYNSPLHF. In DNA, the CDR3 is TGTGCCAGCAGTGAAGATGGGAGGGCGTCCTATAATTCACCCCTCCACTTT.

Details on this clone: Other DNA sequences in this specimen translate into the identical CDR3. The chain has TRBV5-8 and TRBJ1-1; D perhaps matches TRBD1 (5 bases). Trimming removed 2 bases from V and 4 bases from J, with 9 bases in between. The germline V gene encodes CDR1 SGHTS and CDR2 YDEGEE. The length of the CDR3 is 13 residues. CDR3 amino acids: CASSFGGGTEAFF. CDR3 nucleotide sequence: TGTGCCAGCAGCTTCGGGGGGGGCACTGAAGCTTTCTTT.

This chain uses TRBV7-9 with TRBJ2-7, with 8 nucleotides matching TRBD2. The CDR3 sequence is 14 residues long. V lost 5 bases, J lost 3 bases, and 6 bases stayed unmatched. Germline loops: CDR1 SEHNR, CDR2 FQNEAQ (reference sequence). Here the CDR3 DNA reads TGTGCCAGCAGCCCTACCAGCGGGAGCTACGAGCAGTACTTC. It encodes CASSPTSGSYEQYF.

CDR3 sequence: CAWADTGNTEAFF. CDR3 coding DNA: TGTGCCTGGGCGGATACAGGGAACACTGAAGCTTTCTTT. The chain is built from TRBV30 and TRBJ1-1, with D maybe TRBD1 (5 bases). The CDR3 runs 13 residues. Trimming shortened V by 5 bases and J by 1 base, and 11 bases separated the two germline ends. From germline, CDR1 is GTSNPN and CDR2 SVGIG (reference sequence).

The chain joins TRBV10-3 to TRBJ2-7, with D unclear. Trimming removed 5 bases at V and 0 bases at J, with 8 bases between. The CDR3 sequence is 13 residues long. Germline lookup yields CDR1 ENHRY and CDR2 SYGVKD. CDR3 in DNA: TGTGCCATCAGTTCGACATCCTCCTACGAGCAGTACTTC. This codes for CAISSTSSYEQYF.

This chain uses TRBV7-9 with TRBJ1-2; TRBD1 matches 10 bases. This CDR3 spans 15 amino acids. Germline assignment: CDR1 SEHNR and CDR2 FQNEAQ (reference sequence). Losses at the gene ends were 4 bases for V and 2 bases for J; bases not matched to a gene: 4. The CDR3 sequence is CASSWGQGPNYGYTF. The CDR3 DNA reads as TGTGCCAGCAGCTGGGGACAGGGGCCCAACTATGGCTACACCTTC.

This clone occurred a few times. The chain couples TRBV6-1 to TRBJ2-6; possibly TRBD2 for D (5 bases). This CDR3 spans 15 amino acids. The V gene's germline CDR1 is MNHNS and CDR2 SASEGT. Trimming pared 7 bases from V and 4 bases from J, leaving 14 bases between. The CDR3 loop is CASIGAEAGANVLTF. CDR3 sequence (DNA): TGTGCCAGCATAGGAGCGGAGGCGGGGGCCAACGTCCTGACTTTC.

The chain has TRBV6-1 and TRBJ1-1, with 7 bases lining up with TRBD1. V lost 5 bases, J lost 6 bases, and 9 bases stayed unmatched. Germline CDR1 and CDR2: MNHNS and SASEGT. This CDR3 comprises 14 residues. The CDR3 reads CASSREGQVAEAFF. The CDR3 DNA sequence: TGTGCCAGCAGTAGAGAAGGACAGGTTGCTGAAGCTTTCTTT.

The J gene is TRBJ1-1, the V gene TRBV18; D gene ambiguous. The ends were cut back, 5 bases at V and 9 bases at J, with 13 bases in the middle. The germline CDR1 and CDR2 sequences are KGHSH and LQKENI. The CDR3 has 12 amino acids. This chain's CDR3 is CASSSGPRKAFF. In nucleotides, the CDR3 is TGTGCCAGCTCAAGCGGACCGCGGAAAGCTTTCTTT.

This clone was detected once. V is TRBV28 and J is TRBJ1-2; the D gene is possibly TRBD1 (5 bases). Germline CDR1 MDHEN, CDR2 SYDVKM. The CDR3 extends over 13 amino acids. Trimming removed 3 bases from V and 2 bases from J, with 7 bases in between. The CDR3 reads CASSLAGNYGYTF. The CDR3 DNA is TGTGCCAGCAGTTTGGCAGGGAACTATGGCTACACCTTC.

This clone was detected only a few times. This chain joins TRBV28 and TRBJ1-1; TRBD1 matches 7 bases. V shed 7 bases, J shed 4 bases, and the junction held 9 bases outside the gene matches. The CDR3 loop spans 14 amino acids. Germline assignment: CDR1 MDHEN and CDR2 SYDVKM. CDR3 sequence reads: CASTLDRVGTEAFF. CDR3 nucleotide sequence: TGTGCCAGCACCTTAGACAGGGTGGGCACTGAAGCTTTCTTT.

The chain employs TRBV30 and TRBJ2-6; tentative D call: TRBD1 (6 bases). Germline V gives CDR1 GTSNPN, CDR2 SVGIG (reference sequence). Trimming left V 3 bases short and J 0 bases short, with 15 bases between. The CDR3 totals 17 residues. CDR3 sequence: CAWRDRLVGSGANVLTF. The CDR3, as DNA: TGTGCCTGGAGAGACAGGCTCGTGGGCTCTGGGGCCAACGTCCTGACTTTC.

The chain employs TRBV6-1 and TRBJ2-7, with D tentatively TRBD1 (5 bases). This CDR3 contains 14 residues. Trimming stripped 6 bases from V and 1 base from J, with 13 bases between. Germline values: CDR1 MNHNS, CDR2 SASEGT. The CDR3 protein is CASRYDSGSYEQYF. The CDR3 DNA reads TGTGCCAGCAGGTACGACAGTGGGTCCTACGAGCAGTACTTC.

The V and J genes are TRBV29-1 and TRBJ1-2, with D possibly matching TRBD1 (6 bases). Germline CDR1 and CDR2: SQVTM and ANQGSEA. V lost 6 bases and J lost 5, with 13 bases in between. The length of the CDR3 is 12 residues. CDR3 residues: CSVSGQWYGYTF. CDR3 nucleotides: TGCAGCGTCTCGGGACAATGGTATGGCTACACCTTC.

This clone has only one observation. This chain links TRBV29-1 with TRBJ1-2, with TRBD1 as a possible D gene (5 bases). The CDR3 has 13 residues. V lost 0 bases and J lost 8, with 13 bases in between. In germline, CDR1 is SQVTM, CDR2 ANQGSEA. The CDR3 region has the DNA TGCAGCGTTGAAGATCTCGGGGCGGGAGGCTACACCTTC. Protein sequence: CSVEDLGAGGYTF.

This clone was detected once. This chain uses TRBV28 with TRBJ1-3; D not resolved. This CDR3 has 14 amino acids. CDR1 is MDHEN and CDR2 is SYDVKM in the germline V gene. With 4 bases removed from V and 4 bases from J, the gap between germline ends came to 11 bases. CDR3 in amino acids: CASSSPEAGNTIYF. The CDR3, as DNA: TGTGCCAGCAGTTCACCGGAGGCAGGAAACACCATATATTTT.

The V gene is TRBV5-1, the J gene TRBJ2-5; TRBD1 aligns across 9 bases. V shed 0 bases and J 5 bases; nucleotides not matched to a gene: 2. The CDR3 contains 14 residues. Germline V CDR1 and CDR2: SGHRS, YFSETQ. CDR3 in amino acids: CASSLGDRAETQYF. For the CDR3, the DNA is TGCGCCAGCAGCTTGGGGGACAGGGCGGAGACCCAGTACTTC.

V and J are TRBV5-1 and TRBJ1-2; perhaps TRBD1 as D (5 bases). Germline CDR1 SGHRS, CDR2 YFSETQ. The length of the CDR3 is 13 residues. Trimming left V 0 bases short and J 5 bases short, with 8 bases between. The CDR3 loop reads CASSLVTAYGYTF. Here the CDR3 DNA reads TGCGCCAGCAGCTTGGTGACAGCTTATGGCTACACCTTC. The whole variable domain, remainder taken from reference TRBV5-1 and TRBJ1-2, is KAGVTQTPRYLIKTRGQQVTLSCSPISGHRSVSWYQQTPGQGLQFLFEYFSETQRNKGNFPGRFSGRQFSNSRSEMNVSTLELGDSALYLCASSLVTAYGYTFGSGTRLTVV.

CDR3 region: CATSEGEGTGELFF. Here the CDR3 DNA reads TGTGCCACCAGCGAGGGTGAGGGCACCGGGGAGCTGTTTTTT. This chain joins TRBV10-3 and TRBJ2-2; possible D gene TRBD2, 5 bases. Germline V lookup: CDR1 ENHRY, CDR2 SYGVKD. V gave up 10 bases and J gave up 4 bases, with 16 bases separating them. CDR3 size: 14 residues.

The chain is built from TRBV19 and TRBJ2-3, with 8 bases that match TRBD2. Trimming removed 8 bases from V and 1 base from J; junction bases left unmatched: 8. Germline values: CDR1 LNHDA, CDR2 SQIVND (reference sequence). CDR3 length: 15 amino acids. The CDR3 nucleotides are TGTGCCAGTCGTGGGCGGGGGGAAGGCACAGATACGCAGTATTTT. Protein sequence: CASRGRGEGTDTQYF. Using reference TRBV19 and TRBJ2-3 for the parts outside the CDR3, the full variable domain is DGGITQSPKYLFRKEGQNVTLSCEQNLNHDAMYWYRQDPGQGLRLIYYSQIVNDFQKGDIAEGYSVSREKKESFPLTVTSAQKNPTAFYLCASRGRGEGTDTQYFGPGTRLTVL.

The V and J genes are TRBV30 and TRBJ1-6; D is unclear. Germline CDR1 reads GTSNPN; CDR2 reads SVGIG (reference sequence). V was pared by 1 base and J by 3 bases, with 4 bases between. This CDR3 contains 13 residues. CDR3 in DNA: TGTGCCTGGAGTGCCCTCTATAATTCACCCCTCCACTTT. Protein product: CAWSALYNSPLHF. Based on the CDR3 plus reference TRBV30 and TRBJ1-6, the full variable domain is SQTIHQWPATLVQPVGSPLSLECTVEGTSNPNLYWYRQAAGRGLQLLFYSVGIGQISSEVPQNLSASRPQDRQFILSSKKLLLSDSGFYLCAWSALYNSPLHFGNGTRLTVT.